This TCR beta chain was retrieved from a study of regulatory T cells in long-lasting Graves disease. Study-wide results and caveats: What was studied was peripheral blood only, and not thyroid tissue.

On this clonotype: No antigen is known for it.

There are 11 residues in the CDR3. Deletions cut 5 bases from V and 4 bases from J, with 5 bases between. Germline V gives CDR1 SQVTM, CDR2 ANQGSEA. To make TCR beta libraries, researchers used iRepertoire HTBI primers and Arm-PCR of CDR3 regions. TCRdb passed the multiplex PCR reads through MiXCR, listing each CDR3 protein once. The sample consists of about 660,000 distinct CDR3 sequences, about 30% of them appearing once. Time point specified: persistent/refractory GD, antithyroid drugs over 5 years with positive TRAb. With RNA extracted from PBMCs as input, the TCR library was made. The input for sequencing was peripheral blood mononuclear cells (PBMCs), taken when the disease was refractory, from a patient treated with antithyroid drugs. This chain connects TRBV29-1 to TRBJ1-4; no clear D gene. This TCR derives from a female donor with Graves disease. In nucleotides, the CDR3 is TGCAGCGTTACGTTTAATGAAAAACTGTTTTTT. Translating it yields CSVTFNEKLFF.